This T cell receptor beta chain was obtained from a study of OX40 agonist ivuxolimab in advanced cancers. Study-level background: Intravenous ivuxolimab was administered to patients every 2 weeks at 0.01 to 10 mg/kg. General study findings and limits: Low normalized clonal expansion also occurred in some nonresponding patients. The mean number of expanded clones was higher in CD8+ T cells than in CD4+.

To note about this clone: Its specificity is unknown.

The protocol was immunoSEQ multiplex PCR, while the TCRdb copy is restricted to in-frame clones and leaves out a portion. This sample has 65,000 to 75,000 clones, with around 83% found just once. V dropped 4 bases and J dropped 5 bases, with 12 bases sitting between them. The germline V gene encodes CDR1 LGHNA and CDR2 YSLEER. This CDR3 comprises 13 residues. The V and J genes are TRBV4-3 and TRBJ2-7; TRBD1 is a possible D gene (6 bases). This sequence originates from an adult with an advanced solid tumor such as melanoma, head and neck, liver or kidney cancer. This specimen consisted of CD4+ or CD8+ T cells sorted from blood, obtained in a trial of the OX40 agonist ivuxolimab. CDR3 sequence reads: CASSRQRTDEQYF. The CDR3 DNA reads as TGCGCCAGCAGCCGTCAACGGACAGACGAGCAGTACTTC.